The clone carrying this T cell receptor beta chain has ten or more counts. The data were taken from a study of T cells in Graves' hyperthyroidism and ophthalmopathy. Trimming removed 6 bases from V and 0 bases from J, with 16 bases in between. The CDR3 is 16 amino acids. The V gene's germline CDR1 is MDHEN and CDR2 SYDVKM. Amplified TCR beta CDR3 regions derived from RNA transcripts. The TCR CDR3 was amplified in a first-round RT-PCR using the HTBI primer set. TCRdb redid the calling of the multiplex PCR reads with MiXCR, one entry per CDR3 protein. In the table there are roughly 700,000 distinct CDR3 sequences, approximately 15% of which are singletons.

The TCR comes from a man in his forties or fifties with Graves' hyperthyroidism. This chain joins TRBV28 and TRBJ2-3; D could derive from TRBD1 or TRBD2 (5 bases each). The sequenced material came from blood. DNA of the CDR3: TGTGCCAGCAGCTCCGGGGCAGAGCCTAGCACAGATACGCAGTATTTT. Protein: CASSSGAEPSTDTQYF.